The clone carrying this T cell receptor (beta chain) was observed at least ten times. The sample originates from a study of blood T cells in healthy people across ages. Next came a second PCR, run for about 6 to 11 cycles, which used a sample-barcoded 5' primer along with a J-beta primer mix. TCRdb processed the 5' RACE reads anew with MiXCR; each CDR3 protein has one entry. The sample lists some 1.5 million distinct CDR3 sequences, about 30% occurring once. This TCR was sampled from a woman under 40 in good health. The source material was blood.

The CDR3 DNA sequence: TGTGCCAGCAGCTTACAGGCCGATGATACGCAGTATTTT. Protein product: CASSLQADDTQYF. The chain employs TRBV7-3 and TRBJ2-3; D remains unclear. CDR3 size: 13 residues. In germline, CDR1 is SGHTA, CDR2 FQGTGA. V was clipped by 2 bases and J by 6 bases, with 9 bases between them.